Below, 8 T cell receptor beta chains from the same sample are listed, as sequenced in a study of T cell changes during pregnancy in multiple sclerosis. Sequenced by immunoSEQ multiplex PCR; TCRdb stores in-frame clones only, minus some. The repertoire holds roughly 38,000 clones, with under 95% as singletons. The specimen comprised CD4+ T cells from peripheral blood mononuclear cells, sampled in the second trimester of pregnancy. These receptors all come from a female donor in good health, enrolled as a control in a pregnancy study.

The count of this clone is one. This chain links TRBV5-1 with TRBJ1-1, with no clear D. Germline V gives CDR1 SGHRS, CDR2 YFSETQ. This CDR3 is 13 amino acids long. The V end was cut by 0 bases, the J end by 1 base, with 4 bases between. CDR3: CASSLVANTEAFF. In DNA, the CDR3 is TGCGCCAGCAGCTTGGTGGCGAACACTGAAGCTTTCTTT.

This sequence joins TRBV13 and TRBJ2-1, with TRBD2 matching over 8 bases. The germline CDR1 and CDR2 sequences are PRHDT and FYEKMQ (reference sequence). The J segment lost 7 bases and the V segment lost 8 bases, leaving 13 bases of the junction unmatched. The length of the CDR3 is 15 residues. The CDR3 spells CASFLRRGVGNEQFF. DNA of the CDR3: TGTGCCAGCTTCCTGCGGCGGGGGGTCGGAAATGAGCAGTTCTTC.

V is TRBV15 and J is TRBJ1-2; 7 positions agree with TRBD1. The CDR3 is made up of 15 amino acids. The V segment lost 1 base and the J segment 5 bases; nucleotides outside the gene matches: 7. Germline V gene lookup returns CDR1 LNHNV and CDR2 YYDKDF (reference sequence). CDR3 nucleotide sequence: TGTGCCACCAGCAGAGGACAGGGAGGACTATATGGCTACACCTTC. Translation gives CATSRGQGGLYGYTF.

V gene TRBV2 combines with J gene TRBJ1-5; D remains ambiguous. V dropped 8 bases and J dropped 11 bases, with 19 bases sitting between them. The germline V gene encodes CDR1 SNHLY and CDR2 FYNNEI. This CDR3 contains 13 residues. As DNA, the CDR3 is TGTGCCAGCCACCGGTCCATGGGTGGAGCCCAGCATTTT. It yields the protein CASHRSMGGAQHF.

The gene calls are TRBV2 and TRBJ2-2; D is unresolved. V was trimmed by 7 bases and J by 6 bases, leaving 15 bases between them. The CDR3 has 14 amino acids. The germline CDR1 and CDR2 sequences are SNHLY and FYNNEI. The CDR3 DNA follows: TGTGCCAGCACTCGCGAATCAATTTCCGGGGAGCTGTTTTTT. It codes for CASTRESISGELFF. Full variable domain (rest looked up from reference TRBV2 and TRBJ2-2): EPEVTQTPSHQVTQMGQEVILRCVPISNHLYFYWYRQILGQKVEFLVSFYNNEISEKSEIFDDQFSVERPDGSNFTLKIRSTKLEDSAMYFCASTRESISGELFFGEGSRLTVL.

The chain couples TRBV11-2 to TRBJ2-1, with a weak D call TRBD2 (5 bases). From germline, CDR1 is SGHAT and CDR2 FQNNGV. The V and J ends lost 5 bases and 6 bases respectively, with 17 bases between them. CDR3 size: 15 residues. The CDR3 DNA is TGTGCCAGCAGCCCGATCGGGCTAGCTGTCAATGAGCAGTTCTTC. It translates to CASSPIGLAVNEQFF. Using reference TRBV11-2 and TRBJ2-1 for the parts outside the CDR3, the full variable domain is EAGVAQSPRYKIIEKRQSVAFWCNPISGHATLYWYQQILGQGPKLLIQFQNNGVVDDSQLPKDRFSAERLKGVDSTLKIQPAKLEDSAVYLCASSPIGLAVNEQFFGPGTRLTVL.

The J gene is TRBJ2-6, the V gene TRBV5-6, with TRBD2 as a possible D gene (5 bases). Germline assignment: CDR1 SGHDT and CDR2 YYEEEE. This CDR3 contains 15 residues. V was trimmed by 2 bases and J by 2 bases, leaving 8 bases between them. As DNA, the CDR3 is TGTGCCAGCAGCTTTTGGGGAGCTGGGGCCAACGTCCTGACTTTC. It translates to CASSFWGAGANVLTF.

This clone was counted between two and nine times. Its ends do not fully match the called genes, so a read error is possible. This chain connects TRBV7-9 to TRBJ1-5, with 8 bases fitting TRBD1. Germline V gene data show CDR1 as SEHNR and CDR2 as FQNEAQ (reference sequence). This CDR3 is 11 amino acids long. In nucleotides, the CDR3 is TGTGCCAGCAGCCTAGGACAGGGCCTAACTTTT. It codes for CASSLGQGLTF.